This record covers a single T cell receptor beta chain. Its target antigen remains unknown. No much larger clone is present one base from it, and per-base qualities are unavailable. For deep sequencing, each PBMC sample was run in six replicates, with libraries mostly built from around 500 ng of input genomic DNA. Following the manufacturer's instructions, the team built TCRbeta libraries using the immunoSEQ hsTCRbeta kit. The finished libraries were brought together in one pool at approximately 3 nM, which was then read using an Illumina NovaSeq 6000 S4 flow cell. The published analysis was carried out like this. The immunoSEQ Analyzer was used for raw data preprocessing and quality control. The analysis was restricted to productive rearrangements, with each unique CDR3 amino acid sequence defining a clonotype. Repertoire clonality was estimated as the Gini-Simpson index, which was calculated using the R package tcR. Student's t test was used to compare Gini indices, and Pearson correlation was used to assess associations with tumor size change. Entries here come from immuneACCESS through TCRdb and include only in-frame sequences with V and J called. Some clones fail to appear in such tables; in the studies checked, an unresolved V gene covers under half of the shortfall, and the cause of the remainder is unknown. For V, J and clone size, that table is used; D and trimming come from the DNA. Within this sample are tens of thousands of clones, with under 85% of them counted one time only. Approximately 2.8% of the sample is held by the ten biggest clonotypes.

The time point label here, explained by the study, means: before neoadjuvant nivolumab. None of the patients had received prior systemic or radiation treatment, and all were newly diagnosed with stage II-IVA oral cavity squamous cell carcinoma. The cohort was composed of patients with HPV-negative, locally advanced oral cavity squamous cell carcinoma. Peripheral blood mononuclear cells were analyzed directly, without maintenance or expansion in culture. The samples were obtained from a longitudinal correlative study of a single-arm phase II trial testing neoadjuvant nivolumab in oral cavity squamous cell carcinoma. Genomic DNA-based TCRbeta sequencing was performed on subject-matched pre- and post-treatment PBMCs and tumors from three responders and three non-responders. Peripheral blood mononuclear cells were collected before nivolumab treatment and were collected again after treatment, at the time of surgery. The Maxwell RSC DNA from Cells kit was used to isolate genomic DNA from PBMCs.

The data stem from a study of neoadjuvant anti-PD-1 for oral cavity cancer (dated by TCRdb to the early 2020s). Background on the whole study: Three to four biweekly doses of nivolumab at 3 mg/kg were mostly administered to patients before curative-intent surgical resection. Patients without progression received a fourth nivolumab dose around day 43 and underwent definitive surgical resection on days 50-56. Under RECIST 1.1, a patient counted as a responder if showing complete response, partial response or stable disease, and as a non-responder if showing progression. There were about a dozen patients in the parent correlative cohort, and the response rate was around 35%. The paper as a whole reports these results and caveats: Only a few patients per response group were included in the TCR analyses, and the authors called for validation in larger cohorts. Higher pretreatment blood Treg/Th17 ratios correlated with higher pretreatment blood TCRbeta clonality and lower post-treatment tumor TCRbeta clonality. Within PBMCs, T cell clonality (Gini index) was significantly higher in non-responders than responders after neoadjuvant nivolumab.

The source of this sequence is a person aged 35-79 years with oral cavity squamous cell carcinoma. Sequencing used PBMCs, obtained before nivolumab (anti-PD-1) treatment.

The CDR3 amino acid sequence is: CSVQGRGAGNYGYTF. The DNA sequence is TGCAGCGTCCAAGGTCGAGGAGCAGGGAACTATGGCTACACCTTC. Recombination linked TRBV29-1 to TRBJ1-2, and possibly TRBD1, on 5 matching bases. Trimming takes 6 bases from V and 2 bases from J, and the germline ends sit 19 bases apart. The CDR3 sequence holds 15 residues, the cysteine and phenylalanine included. Only the CDR3 DNA is retained, 45 bases long and in frame from the first base. According to the germline V gene, CDR1 reads SQVTM and CDR2 reads ANQGSEA.